This TCR beta chain was sequenced for a study of early T cells in non-severe SARS-CoV-2 infection. Study information: The input, bulk RNA from unsorted whole blood, was sequenced, and chains were unpaired. Overall study results and limits: The VDJdb matching leaned toward anti-spike CD8 responses and overlooked private and CD4 specificities.

The CDR3 length is 15 residues. V shed 3 bases and J shed 6 bases, with 16 bases lying between them. Germline V gives CDR1 KGHSH, CDR2 LQKENI. Individual cDNA molecules received unique molecular identifiers during library preparation. TCRdb re-analysed the 5' RACE reads in MiXCR, keeping a single row per CDR3 protein. The repertoire holds 65,000 to 85,000 distinct CDR3 sequences, with about 13% as singletons. As concerns this clonotype: The antigen remains undetermined.

The sample was whole blood. The chain couples TRBV18 to TRBJ2-3; possibly TRBD1 or TRBD2 for D (5 bases each). This TCR derives from an adult who was a healthcare worker with PCR-confirmed SARS-CoV-2 infection or an uninfected control (not recorded which). CDR3 DNA sequence: TGTGCCAGCTCACCCTCTTTGGGGGTTTTGGATACGCAGTATTTT. Amino acid sequence: CASSPSLGVLDTQYF.